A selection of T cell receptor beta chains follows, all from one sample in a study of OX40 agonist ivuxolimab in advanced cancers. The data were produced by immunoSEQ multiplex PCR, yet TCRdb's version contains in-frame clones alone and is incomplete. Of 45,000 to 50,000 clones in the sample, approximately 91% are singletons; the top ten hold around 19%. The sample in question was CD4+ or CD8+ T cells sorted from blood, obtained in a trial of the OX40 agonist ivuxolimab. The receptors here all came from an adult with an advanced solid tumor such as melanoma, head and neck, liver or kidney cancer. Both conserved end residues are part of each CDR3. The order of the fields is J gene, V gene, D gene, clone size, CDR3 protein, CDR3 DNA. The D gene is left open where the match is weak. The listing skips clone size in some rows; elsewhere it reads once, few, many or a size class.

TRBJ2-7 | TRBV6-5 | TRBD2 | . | CASSYASGRDGYEQYF | TGTGCCAGCAGTTACGCGAGCGGGAGGGATGGCTACGAGCAGTACTTC
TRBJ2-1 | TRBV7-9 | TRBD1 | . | CASSLGQGMVNEQFF | TGTGCCAGCAGCTTAGGACAGGGGATGGTGAATGAGCAGTTCTTC
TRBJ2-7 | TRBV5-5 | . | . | CASSLGPPGEQYF | TGTGCCAGCAGCTTGGGGCCTCCGGGCGAGCAGTACTTC
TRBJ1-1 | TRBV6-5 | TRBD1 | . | CASSTGTVNTEAFF | TGTGCCAGCAGCACCGGGACAGTGAACACTGAAGCTTTCTTT
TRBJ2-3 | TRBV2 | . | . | CASRGAWGTDTQYF | TGTGCCAGCAGGGGGGCATGGGGCACAGATACGCAGTATTTT
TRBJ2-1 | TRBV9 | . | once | CASSVTSDSYNEQFF | TGTGCCAGCAGCGTAACTAGTGATTCCTACAATGAGCAGTTCTTC
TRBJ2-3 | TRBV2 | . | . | CASSGGDTQYF | TGTGCCAGCAGTGGAGGGGATACGCAGTATTTT
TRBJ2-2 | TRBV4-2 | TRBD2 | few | CASSQEGSGPTGELFF | TGTGCCAGCAGCCAAGAAGGTAGCGGGCCCACCGGGGAGCTGTTTTTT
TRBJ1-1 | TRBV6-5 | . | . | CASLGTNNTEAFF | TGTGCCAGCCTCGGGACAAATAACACTGAAGCTTTCTTT
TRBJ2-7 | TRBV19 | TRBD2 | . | CASRPWDSGGYEQYF | TGTGCCAGTAGACCGTGGGATAGCGGGGGCTACGAGCAGTACTTC
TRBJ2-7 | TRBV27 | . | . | CASSLSLTYEQYF | TGTGCCAGCAGTCTATCTCTTACCTACGAGCAGTACTTC
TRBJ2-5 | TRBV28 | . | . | CASSTGDQETQYF | TGTGCCAGCAGTACCGGGGACCAAGAGACCCAGTACTTC
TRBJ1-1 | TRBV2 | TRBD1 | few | CASRGTVNTEAFF | TGTGCCAGCAGGGGGACAGTGAACACTGAAGCTTTCTTT
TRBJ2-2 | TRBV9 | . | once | CASSAGGAGELFF | TGTGCCAGCAGCGCCGGGGGAGCCGGGGAGCTGTTTTTT
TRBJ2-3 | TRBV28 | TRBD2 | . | CASSSGTSGGASRTDTQYF | TGTGCCAGCAGTTCGGGGACTAGCGGGGGGGCCTCGCGCACAGATACGCAGTATTTT
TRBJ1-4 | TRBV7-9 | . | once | CASSQGSHRREKLFF | TGTGCCAGCAGCCAGGGATCGCACCGAAGGGAAAAACTGTTTTTT
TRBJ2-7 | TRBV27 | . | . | CASSLGGGGEQYF | TGTGCCAGCAGCCTAGGAGGGGGAGGTGAGCAGTACTTC
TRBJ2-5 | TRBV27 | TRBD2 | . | CASSLTLADQETQYF | TGTGCCAGCAGTTTGACTCTAGCGGACCAAGAGACCCAGTACTTC
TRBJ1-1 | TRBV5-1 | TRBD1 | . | CASSYRGNTEAFF | TGCGCCAGCAGCTACAGGGGGAACACTGAAGCTTTCTTT
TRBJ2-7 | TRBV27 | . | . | CASSLGQNYEQYF | TGTGCCAGCAGTTTAGGACAAAACTACGAGCAGTACTTC
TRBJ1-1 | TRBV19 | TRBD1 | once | CASSEGTGSIEAFF | TGTGCCAGTAGTGAAGGGACAGGGAGTATAGAAGCTTTCTTT
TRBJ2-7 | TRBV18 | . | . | CASSPNFDSYEQYF | TGTGCCAGCTCACCAAATTTTGACTCCTACGAGCAGTACTTC
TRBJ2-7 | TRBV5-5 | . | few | CASSTGAYEQYF | TGTGCCAGCAGTACGGGGGCCTACGAGCAGTACTTC
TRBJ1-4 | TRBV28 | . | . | CASRFLDGEPNEKLFF | TGTGCCAGCAGATTCCTGGACGGGGAGCCTAATGAAAAACTGTTTTTT
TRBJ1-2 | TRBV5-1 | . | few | CASSSRGEAYGYTF | TGCGCCAGCAGCTCCAGAGGAGAAGCCTATGGCTACACCTTC
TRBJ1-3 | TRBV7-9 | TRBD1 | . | CASSIGQGSGNTIYF | TGTGCCAGCAGCATCGGACAGGGCTCTGGAAACACCATATATTTT
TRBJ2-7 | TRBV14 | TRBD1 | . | CASSPTGLYEQYF | TGTGCCAGCAGCCCGACAGGGTTATACGAGCAGTACTTC
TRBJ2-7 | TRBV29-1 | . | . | CSVSGDYEQYF | TGCAGCGTTTCCGGGGACTACGAGCAGTACTTC
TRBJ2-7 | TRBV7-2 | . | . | CASSLRTQIPPYEQYF | TGTGCCAGCAGCTTACGAACACAGATACCCCCCTACGAGCAGTACTTC
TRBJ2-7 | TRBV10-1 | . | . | CASSAIGNYEQYF | TGCGCCAGCAGTGCCATCGGAAACTACGAGCAGTACTTC
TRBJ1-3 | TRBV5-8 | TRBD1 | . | CASSSDRLEDSGNTIYF | TGTGCCAGCAGCTCGGACAGGCTGGAAGACTCTGGAAACACCATATATTTT
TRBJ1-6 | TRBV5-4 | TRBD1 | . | CASSRGTGASSYNSPLHF | TGTGCCAGCAGCCGCGGGACAGGGGCGAGCTCCTATAATTCACCCCTCCACTTT
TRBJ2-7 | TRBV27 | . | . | CASSPNRYEQYF | TGTGCCAGCAGCCCGAACCGCTACGAGCAGTACTTC
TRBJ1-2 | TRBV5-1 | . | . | CASSLVLGSGYTF | TGCGCCAGCAGCTTGGTACTGGGGAGTGGCTACACCTTC
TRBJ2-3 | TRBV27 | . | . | CASSFLSTDTQYF | TGTGCCAGCAGTTTCCTAAGCACAGATACGCAGTATTTT
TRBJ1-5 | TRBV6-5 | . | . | CASSYSIAGGTPQHF | TGTGCCAGCAGTTACTCGATTGCAGGAGGAACGCCCCAGCATTTT
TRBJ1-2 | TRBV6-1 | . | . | CASNGLWEKGYTF | TGTGCCAGCAACGGACTCTGGGAAAAGGGCTACACCTTC
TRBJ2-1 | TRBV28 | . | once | CASSFGQSTGEQFF | TGTGCCAGCAGTTTTGGGCAGTCCACAGGTGAGCAGTTCTTC
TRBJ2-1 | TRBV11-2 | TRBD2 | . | CASSFGGSYNEQFF | TGTGCCAGCAGCTTCGGGGGGTCCTACAATGAGCAGTTCTTC
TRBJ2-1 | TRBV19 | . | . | CASSIKGWASYNEQFF | TGTGCCAGCAGTATTAAGGGGTGGGCATCCTACAATGAGCAGTTCTTC
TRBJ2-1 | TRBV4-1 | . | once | CASSQRAPYNEQFF | TGCGCCAGCAGCCAGCGGGCCCCCTACAATGAGCAGTTCTTC
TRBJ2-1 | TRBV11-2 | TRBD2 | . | CASSTGLDNEQFF | TGTGCCAGCAGCACCGGACTAGACAATGAGCAGTTCTTC
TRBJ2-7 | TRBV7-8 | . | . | CASSRDDRREQYF | TGTGCCAGCAGCCGAGACGACAGGCGGGAGCAGTACTTC
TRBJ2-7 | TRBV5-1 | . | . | CASSWDSTYEQYF | TGCGCCAGCAGCTGGGATAGTACCTACGAGCAGTACTTC
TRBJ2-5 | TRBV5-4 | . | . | CASSISALQETQYF | TGTGCCAGCAGCATCTCGGCGCTACAAGAGACCCAGTACTTC
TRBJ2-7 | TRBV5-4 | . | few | CASKGTEGEQYF | TGTGCCAGCAAAGGGACGGAAGGGGAGCAGTACTTC
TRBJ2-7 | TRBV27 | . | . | CASSPLDSTYEQYF | TGTGCCAGCAGTCCACTAGATTCGACCTACGAGCAGTACTTC
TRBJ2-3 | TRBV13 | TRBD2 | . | CASSFNVAGPSTDTQYF | TGTGCCAGCAGCTTCAATGTAGCGGGTCCTAGCACAGATACGCAGTATTTT
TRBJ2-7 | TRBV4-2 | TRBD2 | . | CASSQEGSGASYEQYF | TGTGCCAGCAGCCAAGAGGGTAGCGGGGCCTCCTACGAGCAGTACTTC
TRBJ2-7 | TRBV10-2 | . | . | CASSEFGTLSYEQYF | TGCGCCAGCAGTGAGTTCGGGACGCTCTCCTACGAGCAGTACTTC
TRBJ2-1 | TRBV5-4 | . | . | CASVNPMKFNEQFF | TGTGCCAGCGTCAATCCGATGAAGTTCAATGAGCAGTTCTTC
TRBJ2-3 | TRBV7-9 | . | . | CASSLRLGDTDTQYF | TGTGCCAGCAGCTTAAGACTAGGGGACACAGATACGCAGTATTTT
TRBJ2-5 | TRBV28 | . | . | CASRLSGQETQYF | TGTGCCAGCAGGTTAAGCGGCCAAGAGACCCAGTACTTC
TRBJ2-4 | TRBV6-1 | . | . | CASSETYGVVYIQYF | TGTGCCAGCAGTGAAACCTACGGGGTCGTGTACATTCAGTACTTC
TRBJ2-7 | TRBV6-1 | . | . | CASTPRASYEQYF | TGTGCCAGCACCCCCAGAGCCTCCTACGAGCAGTACTTC
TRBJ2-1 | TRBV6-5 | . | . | CASSYKMGGSIEQFF | TGTGCCAGCAGTTACAAAATGGGTGGGTCTATTGAGCAGTTCTTC
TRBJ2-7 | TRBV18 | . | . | CASSPPIGSDRRSSYEQYF | TGTGCCAGCTCACCACCCATCGGCTCTGACAGGCGGAGCTCCTACGAGCAGTACTTC
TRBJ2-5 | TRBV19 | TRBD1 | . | CASSPGQGVGETQYF | TGTGCCAGTAGTCCGGGACAGGGGGTCGGCGAGACCCAGTACTTC
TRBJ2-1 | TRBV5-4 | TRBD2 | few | CASSLASGSEQFF | TGTGCCAGCAGCTTGGCTAGCGGGAGTGAGCAGTTCTTC
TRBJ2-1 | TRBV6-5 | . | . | CASQGGPGGYNEQFF | TGTGCCAGCCAAGGTGGCCCGGGTGGCTACAATGAGCAGTTCTTC